The 3 T cell receptor beta chains below all came from one sample that was sequenced in a study of cytomegalovirus exposure and HLA in healthy donors. Measured with immunoSEQ multiplex PCR; TCRdb has only the in-frame clones, and not every one. Of about 70,000 clones in the sample, around 93% are singletons; the top ten hold approximately 5%. The sample consisted of PBMCs. Receptors were obtained from a man between 18 and 35 years old in good health and CMV-seropositive.

This CDR3 is CASSQDRGRVMAPGNTIYF. The CDR3 nucleotides are TGTGCCAGCAGCCAAGATCGTGGCAGGGTAATGGCGCCTGGAAACACCATATATTTT. This chain connects TRBV4-2 to TRBJ1-3; possible D gene TRBD1, 5 bases. CDR1 is LGHNA, CDR2 YNFKEQ, per germline. With 0 bases removed from V and 2 bases from J, the gap between germline ends came to 20 bases. The CDR3 has 19 residues.

The chain links TRBV28 to TRBJ1-2; TRBD1 agrees at 8 bases. The CDR3 extends over 15 amino acids. Looked up from germline, CDR1 is MDHEN and CDR2 is SYDVKM. The trim removed 5 bases at V and 4 bases at J, leaving 9 bases unmatched. CDR3 sequence (DNA): TGTGCCAGCAGTGAGGACAGGGCCTCCTTCTATGGCTACACCTTC. Translation: CASSEDRASFYGYTF.

The rearrangement joins TRBV30 to TRBJ2-3, with D tentatively TRBD2 (6 bases). The CDR3 contains 15 residues. V was shortened by 3 bases and J by 4 bases, with 17 bases between the two germline ends. The germline gives CDR1 GTSNPN, CDR2 SVGIG (reference sequence). CDR3 region: CAWSAGTSRADTQYF. The DNA for the CDR3 is TGTGCCTGGAGCGCCGGGACTTCTCGGGCAGATACGCAGTATTTT.